This T cell receptor (beta chain) was identified in a study of T cell changes during pregnancy in multiple sclerosis. The length of the CDR3 is 14 residues. V gave up 7 bases and J gave up 0 bases, with 10 bases separating them. CDR1 SEHNR and CDR2 FQNEAQ come from the germline V gene (reference sequence). Data came from immunoSEQ multiplex PCR; TCRdb stores just in-frame clones and leaves some out. The sample has about 97,000 clones; 75% to 95% are singletons. This specimen consisted of peripheral blood, obtained in the second trimester of pregnancy. This chain uses TRBV7-9 with TRBJ2-4; D not resolved. The TCR comes from a female donor in good health, enrolled as a control in a pregnancy study. The CDR3 loop reads CASTQHLAKNIQYF. The CDR3 DNA follows: TGTGCCAGCACCCAACACCTAGCCAAAAACATTCAGTACTTC.